The 26 T cell receptor beta chains below were found in one sample sequenced in a study of blood T cell repertoires in COVID-19. The protocol was immunoSEQ multiplex PCR, while the TCRdb copy is restricted to in-frame clones and leaves out a portion. Of some 250,000 clones listed, 70% to 85% are singletons. Sample: peripheral blood. These receptors originate from an elderly woman with acute or convalescent COVID-19.

Worth noting for this clone: Other nucleotide sequences from this sample produce the same CDR3. The chain has TRBV19 and TRBJ2-3, with a tentative D call TRBD1 (5 bases). This CDR3 has 15 residues. Germline V lookup: CDR1 LNHDA, CDR2 SQIVND (reference sequence). V shed 2 bases and J shed 0 bases, with 9 bases lying between them. DNA for the CDR3: TGTGCCAGTAGTATAAAGACAGAGAGCACAGATACGCAGTATTTT. This codes for CASSIKTESTDTQYF. Full variable domain (rest looked up from reference TRBV19 and TRBJ2-3): DGGITQSPKYLFRKEGQNVTLSCEQNLNHDAMYWYRQDPGQGLRLIYYSQIVNDFQKGDIAEGYSVSREKKESFPLTVTSAQKNPTAFYLCASSIKTESTDTQYFGPGTRLTVL.

The chain joins TRBV7-2 to TRBJ1-1; TRBD1 aligns across 9 bases. CDR1 is SGHTA, CDR2 FQGNSA, per germline. Trimming took 5 bases from V and 8 from J; bases not matched to a gene: 9. This CDR3 has 14 amino acids. For the CDR3, the DNA is TGTGCCAGCAGCGTCCTAGCCGGGACAGGGGAAGCTTTCTTT. Translated, it gives CASSVLAGTGEAFF.

V gene TRBV6-5 combines with J gene TRBJ1-5; D unresolved. CDR1 and CDR2 (germline): MNHEY, SVGAGI. CDR3 length: 15 amino acids. Trimming removed 0 bases at V and 4 bases at J, with 10 bases between. CDR3 amino acids: CASSYSWRSNQPQHF. For the CDR3, the DNA is TGTGCCAGCAGTTACTCCTGGAGGAGTAATCAGCCCCAGCATTTT.

The chain links TRBV12-2 to TRBJ1-1; the table's D call, TRBD1, has no DNA check behind it. TRBV12-2 is described as a pseudogene. CDR3 length: 15 residues. The CDR3 DNA reads as TGTGCAAGTCGCCCGGAGGGACAGGGGGCTCCCGGAGCTTTCTTT. This codes for CASRPEGQGAPGAFF.

The chain links TRBV18 to TRBJ1-5; 7 bases are shared with TRBD1. Trimming took 2 bases from V and 0 from J; bases not matched to a gene: 1. Per the germline V gene, CDR1 is KGHSH and CDR2 is LQKENI. The CDR3 runs 15 residues. The CDR3 here is CASSPTGVSNQPQHF. CDR3 DNA sequence: TGTGCCAGCTCACCAACAGGGGTTAGCAATCAGCCCCAGCATTTT. The variable domain in full, with the rest retrieved from reference TRBV18 and TRBJ1-5, is NAGVMQNPRHLVRRRGQEARLRCSPMKGHSHVYWYRQLPEEGLKFMVYLQKENIIDESGMPKERFSAEFPKEGPSILRIQQVVRGDSAAYFCASSPTGVSNQPQHFGDGTRLSIL.

Comments on this clone: The same CDR3 also results from other DNA sequences found in this sample. J is TRBJ2-5 and V is TRBV18; D is possibly TRBD2 (6 bases). The V gene's germline CDR1 is KGHSH and CDR2 LQKENI. Trimming removed 3 bases from V and 3 bases from J, with 8 bases in between. This CDR3 has 13 amino acids. The CDR3 spells CASSPGLKETQYF. The CDR3 coding sequence is TGTGCCAGCTCACCGGGACTGAAAGAGACCCAGTACTTC.

The sample holds one count of this clone. V usage is TRBV12-3 or TRBV12-4 and J usage is TRBJ1-1; a weak D match, TRBD1 (6 bases). V was shortened by 3 bases and J by 7 bases, with 12 bases between the two germline ends. This CDR3 has 13 amino acids. In DNA, the CDR3 is TGTGCCAGCAGTTTGGGGCAGGGGCTTGAAGCTTTCTTT. Translation gives CASSLGQGLEAFF.

The chain recombines TRBV6-1 with TRBJ1-1, with D perhaps matching TRBD1 (5 bases). Germline lookup yields CDR1 MNHNS and CDR2 SASEGT. The V end lost 1 base, the J end lost 10 bases, and 16 bases lay between the germline ends. The CDR3 is 14 residues long. For the CDR3, the DNA is TGTGCCAGCAGTGAAGGTTCTGGCTCAAGGGGAGCTTTCTTT. It encodes CASSEGSGSRGAFF.

The V call is TRBV9, the J call TRBJ1-2, with 10 bases aligning to TRBD1. Unmatched junction bases numbered 6, after V lost 3 bases and J lost 7 bases. The CDR3 consists of 14 residues. The germline V gene encodes CDR1 SGDLS and CDR2 YYNGEE. CDR3 residues: CASSGGQGIRGYTF. The CDR3 DNA reads as TGTGCCAGCAGCGGGGGACAGGGGATCCGTGGCTACACCTTC.

The gene calls are TRBV19 and TRBJ2-5; D unclear. Germline CDR1 LNHDA, CDR2 SQIVND (reference sequence). V shed 4 bases and J shed 0 bases, with 6 bases lying between them. The CDR3 covers 13 residues. The DNA of the CDR3 is TGTGCCAGTAGTAAGGAGTACCAAGAGACCCAGTACTTC. Translated: CASSKEYQETQYF.

This clone came up a few times. The chain has TRBV5-1 and TRBJ2-6; TRBD1 is a possible D gene (6 bases). Germline V lookup: CDR1 SGHRS, CDR2 YFSETQ. The CDR3 contains 14 residues. Trimming shortened V by 0 bases and J by 6 bases, and 7 bases separated the two germline ends. In DNA form, the CDR3 reads TGCGCCAGCAGCTTGGCAGGGGCGGCCAACGTCCTGACTTTC. This gives the protein CASSLAGAANVLTF.

This clone has more than one count but fewer than ten. The rearrangement uses TRBV19 and TRBJ2-2, with D possibly TRBD1 on 6 matching bases. Per germline, CDR1 LNHDA and CDR2 SQIVND (reference sequence). The ends were cut back, 5 bases at V and 0 bases at J, with 10 bases in the middle. The CDR3 runs 15 residues. The CDR3 sequence is CASSLGQANTGELFF. The CDR3 DNA sequence: TGTGCCAGTAGTTTGGGACAAGCGAACACCGGGGAGCTGTTTTTT.

The rearrangement links TRBV12-5 to TRBJ1-3; TRBD1 aligns across 8 bases. Trimming took 9 bases from V and 9 from J; bases not matched to a gene: 13. Germline V gene data show CDR1 as LGHNT and CDR2 as FRNRAP. CDR3 length equals 14 residues. CDR3 nucleotides: TGTGCTAGATTTCAGACAGGGGCCGGCTTCACCATATATTTT. Its protein product is CARFQTGAGFTIYF. Based on the CDR3 plus reference TRBV12-5 and TRBJ1-3, the full variable domain is DARVTQTPRHKVTEMGQEVTMRCQPILGHNTVFWYRQTMMQGLELLAYFRNRAPLDDSGMPKDRFSAEMPDATLATLKIQPSEPRDSAVYFCARFQTGAGFTIYFGEGSWLTVV.

The rearrangement uses TRBV4-2 and TRBJ2-5, with 12 positions matching TRBD2. After removal of 5 bases from V and 5 bases from J, the junction contained 9 bases not matched to a gene. The V gene's germline CDR1 is LGHNA and CDR2 YNFKEQ. This CDR3 is built from 16 residues. The CDR3 sequence: CASSESTSGRSETQYF. For the CDR3, the DNA is TGTGCCAGCAGCGAAAGCACTAGCGGGAGGTCGGAGACCCAGTACTTC.

The gene calls are TRBV4-2 and TRBJ2-7; possible D gene TRBD1, 6 bases. This CDR3 has 15 residues. Trimming left V 0 bases short and J 1 base short, with 10 bases between. CDR1 is LGHNA, CDR2 YNFKEQ, per germline. The DNA for the CDR3 is TGTGCCAGCAGCCAAGATGGCAGGGGTTCCTACGAGCAGTACTTC. It specifies CASSQDGRGSYEQYF.

This clone was seen just once. The V call is TRBV7-9, the J call TRBJ2-5, with unresolved D. CDR3 size: 13 residues. Trimming pared 1 base from V and 2 bases from J, leaving 5 bases between. The germline V gene encodes CDR1 SEHNR and CDR2 FQNEAQ (reference sequence). CDR3 in DNA: TGTGCCAGCAGCTTAGGCAGACAAGAGACCCAGTACTTC. This encodes CASSLGRQETQYF.

V is TRBV6-2 or TRBV6-3 and J is TRBJ1-2, with D perhaps matching TRBD1 (5 bases). The CDR3 loop spans 13 amino acids. V was cut by 5 bases and J by 5 bases, with 12 bases left in between. Germline CDR1 is MNHEY and CDR2 is SVGEGT. This CDR3 reads CASSTGLIYGYTF. The CDR3 region has the DNA TGTGCCAGCAGTACGGGACTGATTTATGGCTACACCTTC.

The V call is TRBV4-1, the J call TRBJ2-2; perhaps TRBD2 as D (6 bases). The ends were cut back, 1 base at V and 2 bases at J, with 11 bases in the middle. The CDR3 consists of 16 residues. Per germline, CDR1 MGHRA and CDR2 YSYEKL. CDR3 nucleotides: TGCGCCAGCAGCCAAGTTTGGGACTCAAACACCGGGGAGCTGTTTTTT. Its translation is CASSQVWDSNTGELFF.

This clone was picked up a small number of times. This rearrangement joins TRBV5-1 to TRBJ1-5; TRBD1 might be the D (5 bases). The CDR3 loop spans 16 amino acids. Germline V gene sequence: CDR1 SGHRS, CDR2 YFSETQ. The V end was cut by 4 bases, the J end by 1 base, with 15 bases between. The CDR3: CASSPSPGGSNQPQHF. DNA for the CDR3: TGCGCCAGCAGCCCGTCCCCCGGGGGGAGCAATCAGCCCCAGCATTTT.

This chain links TRBV4-2 with TRBJ2-2, with D possibly TRBD2 on 6 matching bases. The CDR3 is made up of 13 amino acids. The germline V gene encodes CDR1 LGHNA and CDR2 YNFKEQ. The V end lost 4 bases, the J end lost 7 bases, and 10 bases lay between the germline ends. Written as DNA, the CDR3 is TGTGCCAGCAGCCTGGAGGGAAACGGGGAGCTGTTTTTT. This translates into CASSLEGNGELFF.

This clone was picked up many times. The chain recombines TRBV6-5 with TRBJ2-7; possible D gene TRBD2, 6 bases. Germline-derived CDR1 and CDR2 are MNHEY and SVGAGI. Trimming pared 6 bases from V and 6 bases from J, leaving 18 bases between. The CDR3 runs 14 residues. Here the CDR3 DNA reads TGTGCCAGCAGAGGGCGCGGAGGGCTTCTCGAGCAGTACTTC. Amino acid sequence: CASRGRGGLLEQYF.

This clone was detected only a few times. The chain employs TRBV30 and TRBJ1-3; 9 positions match TRBD1. The V gene's germline CDR1 is GTSNPN and CDR2 SVGIG (reference sequence). The V gene end was trimmed by 2 bases and the J gene end by 4 bases; junction bases not matched to a gene: 6. The CDR3 consists of 15 residues. CDR3 DNA sequence: TGTGCCTGGAGTTTGGGACAGGGAAGGGGAAACACCATATATTTT. Translation: CAWSLGQGRGNTIYF. The full variable domain, its missing parts supplied by reference TRBV30 and TRBJ1-3, is SQTIHQWPATLVQPVGSPLSLECTVEGTSNPNLYWYRQAAGRGLQLLFYSVGIGQISSEVPQNLSASRPQDRQFILSSKKLLLSDSGFYLCAWSLGQGRGNTIYFGEGSWLTVV.

The CDR3 DNA follows: TGTGCCAGCAGTCCAGACAGGGGGAGCTCTGGGGCCAACGTCCTGACTTTC. Its protein product is CASSPDRGSSGANVLTF. The chain has TRBV27 and TRBJ2-6; TRBD1 aligns across 9 bases. This CDR3 spans 17 amino acids. J lost 0 bases, V lost 5 bases, and 5 bases had no gene match. Germline loops: CDR1 MNHEY, CDR2 SMNVEV (reference sequence).

The chain uses TRBV5-5 and TRBJ1-3, with D unclear. The CDR3 covers 16 residues. V was trimmed by 0 bases and J by 2 bases, leaving 12 bases between them. Germline V lookup: CDR1 SGHKS, CDR2 YYEKEE (reference sequence). The DNA for the CDR3 is TGTGCCAGCAGCTTGGACGGTGGTAACGCTGGAAACACCATATATTTT. Amino acids: CASSLDGGNAGNTIYF.

This clone showed up just once. The chain combines TRBV6-2 or TRBV6-3 with TRBJ2-1, with D possibly TRBD1 on 6 matching bases. Trimming removed 4 bases from V and 4 bases from J, with 11 bases in between. Looked up from germline, CDR1 is MNHEY and CDR2 is SVGEGT. CDR3 length: 14 residues. CDR3 DNA: TGTGCCAGCAGTTCCGGGACACATTACAATGAGCAGTTCTTC. Encoded protein: CASSSGTHYNEQFF.

This chain uses TRBV2 with TRBJ2-7; D may be TRBD1 (6 bases). The germline V gene has CDR1 SNHLY and CDR2 FYNNEI. The CDR3 consists of 14 residues. V lost 8 bases to trimming and J lost 3 bases, with 17 bases between them. CDR3 coding DNA: TGTGCCAGCGTATACCCACAGGGCAACTACGAGCAGTACTTC. Translated: CASVYPQGNYEQYF.